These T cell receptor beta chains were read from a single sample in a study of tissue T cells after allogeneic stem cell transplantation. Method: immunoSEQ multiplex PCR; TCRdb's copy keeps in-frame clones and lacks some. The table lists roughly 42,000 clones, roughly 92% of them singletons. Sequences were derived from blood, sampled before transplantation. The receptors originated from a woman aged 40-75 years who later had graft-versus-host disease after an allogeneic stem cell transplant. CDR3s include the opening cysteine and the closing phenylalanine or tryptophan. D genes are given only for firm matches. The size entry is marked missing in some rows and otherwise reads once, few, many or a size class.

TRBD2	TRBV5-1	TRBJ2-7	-	CASSLTSGPGEQYF	TGCGCCAGCAGCTTAACTAGCGGACCGGGCGAGCAGTACTTC
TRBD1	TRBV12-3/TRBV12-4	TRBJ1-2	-	CASSGTGGYGYTF	TGTGCCAGCAGCGGGACAGGGGGATATGGCTACACCTTC
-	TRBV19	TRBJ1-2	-	CASRDWVYGYTF	TGTGCCAGTCGGGACTGGGTCTATGGCTACACCTTC
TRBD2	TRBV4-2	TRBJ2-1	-	CASSRNPGTSGTNEQFF	TGTGCCAGCAGCCGAAACCCCGGGACTAGCGGGACTAATGAGCAGTTCTTC
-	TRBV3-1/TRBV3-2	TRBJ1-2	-	CASSQLKSYGYTF	TGTGCCAGCAGCCAACTTAAATCCTATGGCTACACCTTC
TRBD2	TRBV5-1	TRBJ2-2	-	CASSLSLADTGELFF	TGCGCCAGCAGCTTGTCACTAGCGGACACCGGGGAGCTGTTTTTT
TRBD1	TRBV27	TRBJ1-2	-	CASGRTGAWGYTF	TGTGCCAGCGGTAGGACAGGCGCTTGGGGCTACACCTTC
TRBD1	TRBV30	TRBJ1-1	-	CAWSTGVGTEAFF	TGTGCCTGGAGCACAGGGGTAGGCACTGAAGCTTTCTTT
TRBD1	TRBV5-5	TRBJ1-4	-	CASSFGQAGEKLFF	TGTGCCAGCAGCTTCGGACAGGCGGGTGAAAAACTGTTTTTT
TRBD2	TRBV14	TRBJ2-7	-	CASSRRGVSHEQYF	TGTGCCAGCAGCCGCCGGGGGGTCAGCCACGAGCAGTACTTC
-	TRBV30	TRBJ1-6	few	CAWSMTSSPLHF	TGTGCCTGGAGTATGACTAGTTCACCCCTCCACTTT
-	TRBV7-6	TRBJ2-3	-	CASSPNTPPDTQYF	TGTGCCAGCAGCCCCAATACTCCTCCGGATACGCAGTATTTT
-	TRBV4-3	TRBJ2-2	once	CASSQARVADTGELFF	TGCGCCAGCAGCCAAGCCAGGGTAGCCGACACCGGGGAGCTGTTTTTT
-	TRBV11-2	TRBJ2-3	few	CASSLLGRLGDTQYF	TGTGCCAGCAGCCTCCTGGGGAGGCTCGGAGATACGCAGTATTTT
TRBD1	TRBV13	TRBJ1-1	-	CASSYTGGSEAFF	TGTGCCAGCAGCTATACAGGGGGCTCTGAAGCTTTCTTT
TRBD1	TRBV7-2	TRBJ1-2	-	CASSPPQGAGYTF	TGTGCCAGCAGCCCGCCACAGGGGGCTGGCTACACCTTC
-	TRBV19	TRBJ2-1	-	CASSIVRGSEQFF	TGTGCCAGTAGTATAGTAAGGGGCAGTGAGCAGTTCTTC
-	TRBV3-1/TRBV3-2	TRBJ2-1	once	CASSQDAGSYNEQFF	TGTGCCAGCAGCCAAGACGCAGGCTCCTACAATGAGCAGTTCTTC